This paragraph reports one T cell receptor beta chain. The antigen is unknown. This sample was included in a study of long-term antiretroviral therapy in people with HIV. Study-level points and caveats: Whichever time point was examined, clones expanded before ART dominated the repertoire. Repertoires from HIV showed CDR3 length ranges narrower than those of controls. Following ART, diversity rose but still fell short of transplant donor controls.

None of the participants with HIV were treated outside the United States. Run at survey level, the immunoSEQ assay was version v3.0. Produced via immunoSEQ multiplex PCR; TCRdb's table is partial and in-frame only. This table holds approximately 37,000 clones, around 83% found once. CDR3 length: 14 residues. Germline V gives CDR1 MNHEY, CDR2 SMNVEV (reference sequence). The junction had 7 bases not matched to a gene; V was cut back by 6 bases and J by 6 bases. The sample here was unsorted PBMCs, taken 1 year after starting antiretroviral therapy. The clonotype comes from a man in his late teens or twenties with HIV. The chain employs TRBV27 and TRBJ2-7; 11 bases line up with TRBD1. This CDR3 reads CASRGDRGVFEQYF. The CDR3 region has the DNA TGTGCCAGCAGAGGGGACAGGGGGGTATTCGAGCAGTACTTC.